Listed here is a single TCR beta chain. Source study methods: Amplification with reference gene primers provided the estimates of nucleated cell counts. The assay was immunoSEQ multiplex PCR, and TCRdb's table has in-frame clones only and misses some. D and trimming come from the DNA, and the V and J calls and clone size come from that table. The sample contains 150,000 to 200,000 clones, roughly 89% of which appear only once. CDR1 and CDR2 from the germline V gene are SEHNR and FQNEAQ (reference sequence). V gave up 2 bases and J gave up 6 bases; unmatched junction bases: 5. This CDR3 contains 15 residues. The data stem from a study of blood T cell repertoires in COVID-19. Turning to the study itself: Researchers got acute and convalescent COVID-19 samples from the United States, Italy and Spain. T cells, B-cell-depleted T cells, or PBMCs provided the cDNA or gDNA that served as material.

Seattle patients were enrolled during active infection and followed longitudinally. Source material: peripheral blood. The genes are TRBV7-9 and TRBJ2-2; the match to TRBD1 covers 8 bases. The TCR originated in a woman in her 70s with COVID-19, enrolled during active disease. DNA of the CDR3: TGTGCCAGCAGCTTACCAGGGGGCTGGGCCGGGGAGCTGTTTTTT. Translating it yields CASSLPGGWAGELFF.